This TCR beta chain was identified in a study of spatial heterogeneity in lung cancer. Study-level findings and limits: Tracking of tumor mutation counts was seen in expanded intratumoral alpha and beta TCR counts.

This clonotype was counted many times. Its antigen is unknown. The CDR3 totals 15 residues. V shed 6 bases and J 0 bases; nucleotides not matched to a gene: 4. From germline, CDR1 is SNHLY and CDR2 FYNNEI. Sample time point: sample taken at primary tumor resection. TCRdb independently ran MiXCR on the 5' RACE reads; one entry per CDR3 protein. Among 9,500 or so distinct CDR3 sequences listed, around 7.3% were seen once. The receptor was isolated from a male donor with early-stage non-small cell lung cancer. Here the sequenced sample was lung tumor tissue, taken at surgery. The chain joins TRBV2 to TRBJ2-3; 9 bases are a match to TRBD2. The CDR3 reads CASRRTSDSTDTQYF. As DNA, the CDR3 is TGTGCCAGCAGAAGGACTAGCGATAGCACAGATACGCAGTATTTT.